This entry features one TCR beta chain sequence. Its matching antigen is unknown. Produced via immunoSEQ multiplex PCR; TCRdb's table is partial and in-frame only. The sample carries some 71,000 clones, 94% recorded once. This sample was taken from a study of cytomegalovirus exposure and HLA in healthy donors. On the study more broadly: According to later analysis, the same platform produced the roughly 120 validation and about 700 first-cohort repertoires.

Study-wide results and caveats: 150 or so TCR beta chains were listed as cytomegalovirus-associated. A few of the chains that were CMV-associated were confirmed in vitro to be specific for CMV antigens. Later, an analysis found that TCR clusters from the first cohort tended to co-occur in the 130 or so validation repertoires.

Sequencing input: PBMCs. This clonotype was sampled from a woman younger than 30 in good health and CMV-seronegative.

The CDR3: CSVEDRREFLNEQFF. The DNA for the CDR3 is TGCAGCGTTGAAGACAGGCGGGAGTTTCTAAATGAGCAGTTCTTC. The chain links TRBV29-1 to TRBJ2-1; TRBD2 agrees at 7 bases. The CDR3 spans 15 residues. Germline trimming cut 0 bases from V and 7 bases from J; bases unmatched to any gene: 9. Germline CDR1 is SQVTM and CDR2 is ANQGSEA.